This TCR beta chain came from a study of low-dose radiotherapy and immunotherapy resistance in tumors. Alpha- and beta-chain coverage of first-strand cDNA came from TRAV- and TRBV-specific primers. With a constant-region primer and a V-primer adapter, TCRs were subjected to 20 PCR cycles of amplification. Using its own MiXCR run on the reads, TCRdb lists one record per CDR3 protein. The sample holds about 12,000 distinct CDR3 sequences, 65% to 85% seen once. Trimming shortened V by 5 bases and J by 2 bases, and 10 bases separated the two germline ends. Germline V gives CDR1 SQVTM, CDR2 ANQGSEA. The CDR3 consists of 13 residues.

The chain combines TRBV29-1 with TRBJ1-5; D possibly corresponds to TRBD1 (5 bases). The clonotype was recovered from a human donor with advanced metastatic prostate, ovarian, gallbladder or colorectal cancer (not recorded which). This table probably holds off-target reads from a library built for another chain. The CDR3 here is CSVQGVGNQPQHF. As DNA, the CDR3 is TGCAGCGTTCAAGGGGTCGGCAATCAGCCCCAGCATTTT.